This is a list of T cell receptor beta chains from one sample in a study of cytomegalovirus exposure and HLA in healthy donors. Measured with immunoSEQ multiplex PCR; TCRdb has only the in-frame clones, and not every one. The profile shows about 130,000 clones, approximately 74% of them singletons. Sequences were obtained from PBMCs. These receptor sequences come from a man aged 40-55 years in good health and CMV-seropositive. Both conserved end residues are part of each CDR3. Each record gives: V gene, J gene, CDR3 protein.

V gene: TRBV7-2; J gene: TRBJ2-5; CDR3 protein: CASSPRGASGRETQYF
V gene: TRBV7-9; J gene: TRBJ1-1; CDR3 protein: CASRRGGTEAFF
V gene: TRBV27; J gene: TRBJ2-3; CDR3 protein: CASSPPLAGTSTDTQYF
V gene: TRBV15; J gene: TRBJ2-6; CDR3 protein: CATSRVRDSGANVLTF
V gene: TRBV5-5; J gene: TRBJ1-4; CDR3 protein: CASSPVPNEKLFF
V gene: TRBV10-2; J gene: TRBJ2-7; CDR3 protein: CASSGSDNSYEQYF
V gene: TRBV28; J gene: TRBJ2-6; CDR3 protein: CASTGQGAGANVLTF
V gene: TRBV27; J gene: TRBJ2-3; CDR3 protein: CASSLRKGQGQDTQYF
V gene: TRBV15; J gene: TRBJ2-7; CDR3 protein: CATSRDEDEQYF
V gene: TRBV11-1; J gene: TRBJ2-7; CDR3 protein: CASSETGGSFEQYF
V gene: TRBV18; J gene: TRBJ1-6; CDR3 protein: CASSPQDVGGNNSPLHF
V gene: TRBV7-2; J gene: TRBJ2-6; CDR3 protein: CASSLATAGANVLTF
V gene: TRBV11-2; J gene: TRBJ1-5; CDR3 protein: CASSLEGGGAGNQPQHF
V gene: TRBV29-1; J gene: TRBJ2-7; CDR3 protein: CSAERGYEQYF
V gene: TRBV5-6; J gene: TRBJ1-3; CDR3 protein: CASSADRARGNTIYF
V gene: TRBV28; J gene: TRBJ2-5; CDR3 protein: CASKEDRGLWEQYF
V gene: TRBV6-4; J gene: TRBJ2-3; CDR3 protein: CASSVAGTSTDTQYF
V gene: TRBV6-1; J gene: TRBJ2-1; CDR3 protein: CASSPGLENNEQFF
V gene: TRBV7-5; J gene: TRBJ2-1; CDR3 protein: CARSFGSRYNEQFF
V gene: TRBV7-2; J gene: TRBJ1-2; CDR3 protein: CASRLSGTGVGYTF
V gene: TRBV20-1; J gene: TRBJ1-5; CDR3 protein: CSASKSLPQHF
V gene: TRBV6-6; J gene: TRBJ1-1; CDR3 protein: CASSYLTVNTEAFF
V gene: TRBV2; J gene: TRBJ1-5; CDR3 protein: CASSDFNNQPQHF
V gene: TRBV6-6; J gene: TRBJ1-1; CDR3 protein: CASTPRRQTNTEAFF
V gene: TRBV5-6; J gene: TRBJ1-1; CDR3 protein: CASSLTRTEAFF
V gene: TRBV28; J gene: TRBJ1-6; CDR3 protein: CASSLEPGHSPLHF
V gene: TRBV6-5; J gene: TRBJ2-1; CDR3 protein: CASNLGGKQFF
V gene: TRBV5-1; J gene: TRBJ2-7; CDR3 protein: CASSLDYEQYF
V gene: TRBV29-1; J gene: TRBJ2-4; CDR3 protein: CSVRLAGENIQYF
V gene: TRBV7-8; J gene: TRBJ2-1; CDR3 protein: CASSFLWVGGPSNEQFF
V gene: TRBV27; J gene: TRBJ2-7; CDR3 protein: CASSLFSGRGSSYEQYF
V gene: TRBV27; J gene: TRBJ2-1; CDR3 protein: CASSPVTGGSYNEQFF
V gene: TRBV28; J gene: TRBJ1-1; CDR3 protein: CASSFRGQSMNTEAFF
V gene: TRBV7-9; J gene: TRBJ1-1; CDR3 protein: CSSSLDRGQYGTEAFF
V gene: TRBV27; J gene: TRBJ1-5; CDR3 protein: CASSLDRGNQPQHF
V gene: TRBV9; J gene: TRBJ2-7; CDR3 protein: CASSVAPGLLYEQYF